The rows below give T cell receptor beta chains drawn from one sample of a study of blood T cell repertoires in COVID-19. TCRdb keeps only in-frame clones here, not all; method: immunoSEQ multiplex PCR. The sample lists some 140,000 clones, over 80% occurring once. The specimen was PBMCs or T cells enriched from blood (not recorded which). These receptors all stem from a man aged 25 to 40 who had recovered from COVID-19. CDR3s include the opening cysteine and the closing phenylalanine or tryptophan. A D gene is named only where the DNA matches it firmly. Expanded clones get a size class; other rows say once, few or many, or leave the size out.

V gene	clone size	D gene	J gene	CDR3 DNA	CDR3 protein
TRBV5-1	once	TRBD2	TRBJ2-1	TGCGCCAGCAGCTTGGAAGCGACTAGCGCCAGCGAGCAGTTCTTC	CASSLEATSASEQFF
TRBV7-9	few	TRBD2	TRBJ2-1	TGTGCCAGCAGCTCCGAGTGGCTAGCGGGAGGATCTGAGCAGTTCTTC	CASSSEWLAGGSEQFF
TRBV5-1	.	.	TRBJ2-2	TGCGCCAGCAGCCCCGAGAGGCTCCTATCGAACACCGGGGAGCTGTTTTTT	CASSPERLLSNTGELFF
TRBV2	.	TRBD1	TRBJ2-1	TGTGCCAGCAGTGCCCGACAGGGGGCAGCCGAGCAGTTCTTC	CASSARQGAAEQFF
TRBV9	.	.	TRBJ1-3	TGTGCCAGCAGCATAGGACTGGAAAACTCTGGAAACACCATATATTTT	CASSIGLENSGNTIYF
TRBV14	.	.	TRBJ1-2	TGTGCCAGCAGCCAAGAGGGGCCAGGGCACTATGGCTACACCTTC	CASSQEGPGHYGYTF
TRBV6-5	.	TRBD1	TRBJ1-2	TGTGCCAGCAGTTTAGGGGGCCTCTATGGCTACACCTTC	CASSLGGLYGYTF
TRBV12-5	.	TRBD1	TRBJ1-1	TGTGCTAGTACTTGGACAGGCACTGAAGCTTTCTTT	CASTWTGTEAFF
TRBV3-1/TRBV3-2	.	TRBD1	TRBJ2-1	TGTGCCAGCAGTCCCCGGGACAGGGAATCCAATGAGCAGTTCTTC	CASSPRDRESNEQFF
TRBV7-9	.	.	TRBJ2-7	TGTGCCATTGGGGGGAACTACGAGCAGTACTTC	CAIGGNYEQYF
TRBV11-2	few	TRBD2	TRBJ2-7	TGTGCCAGCAGCTTAGAGCCGGCGGGAGGGCTCCACGAGCAGTACTTC	CASSLEPAGGLHEQYF
TRBV4-1	.	TRBD1	TRBJ1-2	TGCGCCAGCAGCCAAACGGACAGGCTTGGCTACACCTTC	CASSQTDRLGYTF
TRBV6-5	.	.	TRBJ1-2	TGTGCCAGCAGTTACAAGGCAGGTGGCTACACCTTC	CASSYKAGGYTF
TRBV29-1	.	.	TRBJ2-2	TGCAGCGTTGTCATGTGGCAGGGTGATATCCTGACCGGGGAGCTGTTTTTT	CSVVMWQGDILTGELFF
TRBV10-1	.	TRBD1	TRBJ1-6	TGCGCCAGCAATGGACAGGGGGAAAATTCACCCCTCCACTTT	CASNGQGENSPLHF
TRBV12-5	once	.	TRBJ1-6	TGTGCTAGTGGTTTCGGGGAAGGAACTAATTCACCCCTCCACTTT	CASGFGEGTNSPLHF
TRBV28	.	TRBD1	TRBJ1-2	TGTGCCAGCAGAGAGACAGGGGCTGGCGGTGGCTACACCTTC	CASRETGAGGGYTF
TRBV24-1	once	TRBD1	TRBJ2-1	TGTGCCAAGAAAAACAGGGGGCCCGAGCAGTTCTTC	CAKKNRGPEQFF
TRBV29-1	.	TRBD1	TRBJ1-2	TGCAGCGTTGGGGACAGGGGCGGCGGTGGCTACACCTTC	CSVGDRGGGGYTF
TRBV4-1	.	.	TRBJ1-5	TGCGCCAGCAGCCAAGATGCGGAGGAGCCCCAGCATTTT	CASSQDAEEPQHF
TRBV27	few	.	TRBJ1-1	TGTGCCAGTTGGAGACTCAACATGAACACTGAAGCTTTCTTT	CASWRLNMNTEAFF
TRBV27	many	TRBD1	TRBJ2-5	TGTGCCAGCAGTTTGAACGACAGGGTTGGCGGAGAGACCCAGTACTTC	CASSLNDRVGGETQYF
TRBV5-1	.	.	TRBJ2-7	TGCGCCAGCAGCTTTGGGGGCCGATCCTACGAGCAGTACTTC	CASSFGGRSYEQYF
TRBV12-3/TRBV12-4	.	.	TRBJ2-7	TGTGCCAGCAGTACAACAGGGCCTTACGAGCAGTACTTC	CASSTTGPYEQYF
TRBV11-1	.	TRBD1	TRBJ2-1	TGTGCCAGCAGCTACCGGGACAGGGGGCCCAATGAGCAGTTCTTC	CASSYRDRGPNEQFF
TRBV5-1	.	TRBD1	TRBJ1-1	TGCGCCAGCAGCCCATGGACAGGGGACACTGAAGCTTTCTTT	CASSPWTGDTEAFF
TRBV4-1	.	TRBD1	TRBJ2-3	TGCGCCAGCAGCCAATATGGACAGGTTGGAGAAGATACGCAGTATTTT	CASSQYGQVGEDTQYF
TRBV6-5	.	.	TRBJ1-1	TGTGCCAGCAGCGGGGGAGGGAGGACTGAAGCTTTCTTT	CASSGGGRTEAFF
TRBV30	.	.	TRBJ1-4	TGTGCCTGGAGTGGAAGGGGGGGTTTTGAAAAACTGTTTTTT	CAWSGRGGFEKLFF
TRBV19	.	.	TRBJ2-5	TGTGCCAGTAGTATCGGAGGTGGGCGGGAGACCCAGTACTTC	CASSIGGGRETQYF
TRBV7-9	.	.	TRBJ1-2	TGTGCCAGCAGCCCATCAGGCTCGGGCTACACCTTC	CASSPSGSGYTF
TRBV6-1	.	.	TRBJ2-7	TGTGCCAGCAGTGGAGTCCGGCGGACGGGGTCCTACGAGCAGTACTTC	CASSGVRRTGSYEQYF
TRBV6-6	.	TRBD1	TRBJ1-2	TGTGCCAGCAGTGGCCGGGACAGGGGGTATGGCTACACCTTC	CASSGRDRGYGYTF
TRBV4-1	once	.	TRBJ1-2	TGCGCCAGCAGCCAAGATCCTCCCGGGATCTACTTCTATGGCTACACCTTC	CASSQDPPGIYFYGYTF
TRBV11-2	.	.	TRBJ1-5	TGTGCCAGCAGCTTTCGACAGAATCAGCCCCAGCATTTT	CASSFRQNQPQHF
TRBV19	few	TRBD2	TRBJ2-1	TGTGCCAGTAGTACACTAGCGGGGGTATACAATGAGCAGTTCTTC	CASSTLAGVYNEQFF
TRBV6-5	.	TRBD1	TRBJ1-4	TGTGCCAGCACCCCCGAGGAGGGGGCAGGTAAACTGTTTTTT	CASTPEEGAGKLFF
TRBV9	.	TRBD1	TRBJ1-4	TGTGCCAGCAGTAGTCCGGGACAGGGATTGGCTAATGAAAAACTGTTTTTT	CASSSPGQGLANEKLFF
TRBV4-2	.	TRBD1	TRBJ2-6	TGTGCCAGCAGCCGGGACAGGGTATTAGGTGGTTCTGGGGCCAACGTCCTGACTTTC	CASSRDRVLGGSGANVLTF
TRBV7-9	.	.	TRBJ1-6	TGTGCCAGCAGCTTAGGAGCCACGGGGAGAAATTCACCCCTCCACTTT	CASSLGATGRNSPLHF
TRBV19	few	TRBD1	TRBJ1-2	TGTGCCAGTAGTATCGATGCGGGACAGGGTGGGTATGGCTACACCTTC	CASSIDAGQGGYGYTF
TRBV2	once	.	TRBJ2-5	TGTGCCAGCAGTGAAATCCGAGGACAGCAAGAGACCCAGTACTTC	CASSEIRGQQETQYF
TRBV7-9	.	TRBD1	TRBJ2-7	TGTGCCAGCAGCCCCGGGACAGACTACGAGCAGTACTTC	CASSPGTDYEQYF
TRBV27	.	.	TRBJ2-1	TGTGCCACAAGCGGGTACTACTCCTACAATGAGCAGTTCTTC	CATSGYYSYNEQFF
TRBV5-1	many	TRBD1	TRBJ1-4	TGCGCCAGCAGCAAAGGGACAGGGGGTGCAACTAATGAAAAACTGTTTTTT	CASSKGTGGATNEKLFF
TRBV7-8	few	TRBD1	TRBJ1-2	TGTGCCAGCAGCTTACAACAGGGGGTGGCTGGCTACACCTTC	CASSLQQGVAGYTF
TRBV9	.	.	TRBJ1-5	TGTGCCAGCAGCTCGGAGGGAGCGGGGGGCCAGCCCCAGCATTTT	CASSSEGAGGQPQHF
TRBV7-9	.	TRBD2	TRBJ2-1	TGTGCCAGCAGCTTAGTGGGACTAGCGGGACGCGATGAGCAGTTCTTC	CASSLVGLAGRDEQFF
TRBV29-1	once	TRBD1	TRBJ1-2	TGCAGCACGTCCTCACCGGGACAGAATTATGGCTACACCTTC	CSTSSPGQNYGYTF
TRBV5-5	.	.	TRBJ1-3	TGTGCCAGCAGCGCGGCCGAAGGAAACACCATATATTTT	CASSAAEGNTIYF
TRBV3-1/TRBV3-2	.	TRBD2	TRBJ2-5	TGTGCCAGCAGCCAGGGACTAGCGGGGGGGAAAGAGACCCAGTACTTC	CASSQGLAGGKETQYF